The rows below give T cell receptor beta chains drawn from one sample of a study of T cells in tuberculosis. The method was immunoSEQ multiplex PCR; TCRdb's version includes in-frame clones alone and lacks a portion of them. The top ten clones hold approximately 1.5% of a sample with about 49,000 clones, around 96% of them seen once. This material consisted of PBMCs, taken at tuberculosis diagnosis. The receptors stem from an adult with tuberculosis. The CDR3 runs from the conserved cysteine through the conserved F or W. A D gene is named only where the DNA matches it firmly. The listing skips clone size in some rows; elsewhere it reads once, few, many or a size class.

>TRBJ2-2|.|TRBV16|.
CASSPMNTGELFF
TGTGCCAGCAGCCCCATGAACACCGGGGAGCTGTTTTTT
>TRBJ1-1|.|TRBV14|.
CASSQDPAGHTEAFF
TGTGCCAGCAGCCAAGATCCGGCAGGGCACACTGAAGCTTTCTTT
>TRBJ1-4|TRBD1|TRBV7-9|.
CASSRGTGLSNEKLFF
TGTGCCAGCAGCCGAGGGACAGGGCTGTCTAATGAAAAACTGTTTTTT
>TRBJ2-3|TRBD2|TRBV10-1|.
CARQYPGLAGSCDTQYF
TGCGCCAGACAATATCCGGGACTAGCGGGAAGTTGTGATACGCAGTATTTT
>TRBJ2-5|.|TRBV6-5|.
CASRHNPTQETQYF
TGTGCCAGCAGACACAACCCGACTCAAGAGACCCAGTACTTC
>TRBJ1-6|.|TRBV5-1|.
CASSLAGRSPLHF
TGCGCCAGCAGCTTGGCCGGTCGGTCACCCCTCCACTTT
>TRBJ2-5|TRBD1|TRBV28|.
CASSRTGLRQETQYF
TGTGCCAGCAGCCGGACAGGGCTGCGCCAAGAGACCCAGTACTTC
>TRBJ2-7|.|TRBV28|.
CASRGVRGVYEQYF
TGTGCCAGCAGGGGGGTACGCGGGGTTTACGAGCAGTACTTC
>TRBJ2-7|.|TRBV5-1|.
CASSLGQSPSYEQYF
TGCGCCAGCAGCCTAGGACAGTCCCCCTCCTACGAGCAGTACTTC
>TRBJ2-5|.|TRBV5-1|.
CASSLGSVWETQYF
TGCGCCAGCAGCTTGGGCAGCGTTTGGGAGACCCAGTACTTC
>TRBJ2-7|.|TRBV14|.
CASSLALGSSYEQYF
TGTGCCAGCAGCTTAGCCCTTGGGAGCTCCTACGAGCAGTACTTC
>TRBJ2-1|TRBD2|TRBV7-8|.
CASSPLWGGGYNEQFF
TGTGCCAGCAGTCCTCTTTGGGGGGGAGGCTACAATGAGCAGTTCTTC
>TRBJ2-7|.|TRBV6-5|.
CASGRGAHTYEQYF
TGTGCCAGCGGAAGGGGCGCGCACACCTACGAGCAGTACTTC
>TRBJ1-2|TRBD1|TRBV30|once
CAWSKGQNLYGYTF
TGTGCCTGGAGTAAGGGACAGAACCTCTATGGCTACACCTTC
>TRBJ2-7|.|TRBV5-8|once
CASSLSESSYEQYF
TGTGCCAGCAGCTTGTCTGAGAGCTCCTACGAGCAGTACTTC
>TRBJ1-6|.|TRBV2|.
CASSLQAGYNSPLHF
TGTGCCAGCAGCTTACAGGCGGGGTATAATTCACCCCTCCACTTT
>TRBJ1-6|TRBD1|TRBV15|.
CATSREDRVYSPLHF
TGTGCCACCAGCAGGGAAGACAGGGTTTATTCACCCCTCCACTTT
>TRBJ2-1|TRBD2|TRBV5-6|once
CASSQTGGNNEQFF
TGTGCCAGCAGCCAAACGGGGGGGAACAATGAGCAGTTCTTC
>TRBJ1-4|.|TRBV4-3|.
CASSQDLAGIGEKLFF
TGCGCCAGCAGCCAAGATCTCGCGGGTATTGGTGAAAAACTGTTTTTT
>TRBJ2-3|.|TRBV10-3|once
CAISGPSGGTQYF
TGTGCCATCAGTGGCCCCTCGGGGGGCACGCAGTATTTT
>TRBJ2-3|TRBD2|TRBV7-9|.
CASSSPRAPGLAGGDTQYF
TGTGCCAGCAGCTCCCCCCGCGCACCGGGACTAGCGGGAGGCGACACGCAGTATTTT
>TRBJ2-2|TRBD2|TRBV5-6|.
CASSALLAGVRTGELFF
TGTGCCAGCAGCGCCCTACTAGCGGGAGTAAGGACCGGGGAGCTGTTTTTT
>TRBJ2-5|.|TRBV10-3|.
CAISESQEGTQYF
TGTGCCATCAGTGAGTCACAGGAGGGGACCCAGTACTTC
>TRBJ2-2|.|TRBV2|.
CASSILRRTNTGELFF
TGTGCCAGCAGTATACTAAGACGGACGAACACCGGGGAGCTGTTTTTT
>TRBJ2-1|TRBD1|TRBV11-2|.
CASSPTGSSYNEQFF
TGTGCCAGCAGCCCGACAGGGAGCTCCTACAATGAGCAGTTCTTC
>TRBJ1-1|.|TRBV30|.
CAWTRAYPTEAFF
TGTGCCTGGACCCGAGCGTACCCCACTGAAGCTTTCTTT
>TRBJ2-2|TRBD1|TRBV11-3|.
CASGTGGVTGELFF
TGTGCCAGCGGGACAGGGGGAGTCACCGGGGAGCTGTTTTTT
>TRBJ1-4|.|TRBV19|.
CASSMDMGRLKGKLFF
TGTGCCAGTAGTATGGATATGGGCCGCCTTAAAGGAAAACTGTTTTTT
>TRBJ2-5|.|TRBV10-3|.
CAISESRREETQYF
TGTGCCATCAGTGAGTCGAGGCGGGAAGAGACCCAGTACTTC
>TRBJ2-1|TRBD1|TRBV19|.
CAPPTGGRGRSYNEQFF
TGTGCCCCCCCGACAGGGGGACGGGGTCGCTCCTACAATGAGCAGTTCTTC
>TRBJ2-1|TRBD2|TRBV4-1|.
CASSQDVGTSRPNEQFF
TGCGCCAGCAGCCAAGATGTGGGGACTAGTCGGCCCAATGAGCAGTTCTTC
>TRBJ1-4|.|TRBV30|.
CAWSVRDIQRGEKLFF
TGTGCCTGGAGCGTACGTGATATCCAAAGGGGTGAAAAACTGTTTTTT
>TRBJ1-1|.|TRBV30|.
CAWSPGQNTEAFF
TGTGCCTGGAGTCCAGGACAGAACACTGAAGCTTTCTTT
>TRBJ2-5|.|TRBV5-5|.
CASSLKETQYF
TGTGCCAGCAGTCTTAAAGAGACCCAGTACTTC
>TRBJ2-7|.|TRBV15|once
CATSPGGNSYEQYF
TGTGCCACCAGTCCCGGGGGTAACTCCTACGAGCAGTACTTC
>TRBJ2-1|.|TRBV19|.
CASSSGHSYNEQFF
TGTGCCAGTAGTTCAGGCCACTCCTACAATGAGCAGTTCTTC
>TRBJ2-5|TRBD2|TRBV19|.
CASSPPGLAGGRWETQYF
TGTGCCAGTAGTCCGCCGGGACTAGCGGGAGGAAGATGGGAGACCCAGTACTTC
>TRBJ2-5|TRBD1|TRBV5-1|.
CASSQGQPLETQYF
TGCGCCAGCAGCCAGGGACAGCCTTTGGAGACCCAGTACTTC
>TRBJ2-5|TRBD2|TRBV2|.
CATSSPLTTSGRQETQYF
TGTGCCACCTCGAGCCCCCTAACGACTAGCGGGAGACAAGAGACCCAGTACTTC
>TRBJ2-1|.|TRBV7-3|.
CASSLDSSEQFF
TGTGCCAGCAGCTTGGACTCAAGTGAGCAGTTCTTC
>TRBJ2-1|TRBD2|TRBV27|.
CASSFLLAARDNEQFF
TGTGCCAGCAGTTTTTTACTAGCGGCTAGGGACAATGAGCAGTTCTTC
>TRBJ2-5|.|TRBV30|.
CAWSTLITGRFRGTQYF
TGTGCCTGGAGTACCCTGATCACAGGGCGGTTCAGGGGGACCCAGTACTTC
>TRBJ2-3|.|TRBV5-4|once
CASSLEQIDTQYF
TGTGCCAGCAGCTTGGAACAGATAGATACGCAGTATTTT
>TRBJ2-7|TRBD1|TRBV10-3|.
CAISESGTGTYEQYF
TGTGCCATCAGTGAGTCCGGGACAGGGACCTACGAGCAGTACTTC
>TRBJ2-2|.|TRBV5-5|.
CASTQVGSLNTGELFF
TGTGCCAGCACCCAGGTGGGGAGTTTAAACACCGGGGAGCTGTTTTTT
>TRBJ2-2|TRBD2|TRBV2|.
CASSEGLAGDLNTGELFF
TGTGCCAGCAGTGAGGGACTAGCGGGAGATTTGAACACCGGGGAGCTGTTTTTT
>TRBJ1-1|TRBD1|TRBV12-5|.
CASGLSRDRYYMNTEAFF
TGTGCTAGTGGTTTGTCCCGGGACAGGTATTATATGAACACTGAAGCTTTCTTT
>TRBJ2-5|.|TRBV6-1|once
CASSEDRVAETQYF
TGTGCCAGCAGTGAAGACAGGGTGGCGGAGACCCAGTACTTC
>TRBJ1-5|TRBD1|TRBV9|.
CASSGPGTVNQPQHF
TGTGCCAGCAGCGGACCCGGGACAGTTAATCAGCCCCAGCATTTT